One sample yielded the 12 T cell receptor beta chains listed below, sequenced in a study of regulatory T cells in long-lasting Graves disease. Time point defined: newly diagnosed GD, antithyroid drugs for less than 3 months. From PBMCs, RNA was extracted and then used to make the TCR library. Construction of TCR beta libraries relied on iRepertoire HTBI primers and on Arm-PCR targeting CDR3 regions. One entry per CDR3 protein, called by TCRdb with MiXCR from the multiplex PCR reads. In the table there are 350,000 to 550,000 distinct CDR3 sequences, roughly 15% of which are singletons. This sample also appeared in a second study, on T cells in Graves' hyperthyroidism and ophthalmopathy.

This specimen consisted of peripheral blood mononuclear cells (PBMCs), obtained at new diagnosis, from a patient treated with antithyroid drugs. The origin of the receptors is a woman in her forties or fifties with Graves disease.

This clonotype was detected a few times. Its ends do not fully match the called genes, so a read error is possible. The chain combines TRBV5-1 with TRBJ2-7; 7 bases fit TRBD2. The CDR3 length is 18 residues. The germline V gene encodes CDR1 SGHRS and CDR2 YFSETQ. The CDR3 DNA reads TGCGCCAGTAGCTGGGAGGGGCCTAGCCAGGCAGGAGGTTACGAGCAGTACTTC. Residues: CASSWEGPSQAGGYEQYF.

A note on this clonotype: With a much larger clone just one base away, this may be a read error. The genes are TRBV6-1 and TRBJ2-7, with 7 bases matching TRBD1. The J segment lost 0 bases and the V segment lost 6 bases, leaving 8 bases of the junction unmatched. This CDR3 contains 15 residues. Looked up from germline, CDR1 is MNHNS and CDR2 is SASEGT. The CDR3 spells CASSNDRVLSYEQYF. CDR3 DNA: TGTGCCAGCAGCAACGACAGGGTGCTCTCCTACGAGCAGTACTTC.

The sample holds many counts of this clonotype. The rearrangement uses TRBV11-1 and TRBJ2-7; D is unclear. V lost 1 base and J 0 bases, leaving 19 bases between the germline ends. The CDR3 sequence is 18 residues long. Germline CDR1 SGHAT, CDR2 FQDESV (reference sequence). CDR3 sequence reads: CASSLDPPGPAFSYEQYF. In DNA, the CDR3 is TGTGCCAGCAGCTTAGATCCGCCGGGCCCAGCTTTCTCCTACGAGCAGTACTTC.

This clonotype was counted at least ten times. The chain links TRBV7-2 to TRBJ2-1; 14 positions match TRBD2. The CDR3 is 14 amino acids. CDR1 is SGHTA, CDR2 FQGNSA, per germline. V lost 4 bases to trimming and J lost 10 bases; unmatched junction nucleotides: 3. The CDR3 DNA reads TGTGCCAGCAGCTCCTGGACTAGCGGGAGGGAGCAGTTCTTC. Residues: CASSSWTSGREQFF.

This clonotype was counted many times. The genes are TRBV6-5 and TRBJ2-7; D tentatively reads TRBD1 or TRBD2 (5 bases each). The germline V and J ends were trimmed by 0 bases and 0 bases, with 12 bases remaining between them. This CDR3 comprises 16 residues. Germline V CDR1 and CDR2: MNHEY, SVGAGI. CDR3 amino acids: CASSYSAKGSSYEQYF. CDR3 DNA: TGTGCCAGCAGTTACTCTGCGAAGGGGAGCTCCTACGAGCAGTACTTC.

This clonotype was detected many times. The chain has TRBV3-1 and TRBJ2-1, with D possibly matching TRBD2 (5 bases). CDR3 size: 14 residues. V was cut by 1 base and J by 15 bases, with 19 bases left in between. Germline V CDR1 and CDR2: LGHDT, YNNKEL (reference sequence). The CDR3 loop reads CASSQARGGTRVFF. CDR3 DNA: TGTGCCAGCAGCCAAGCACGAGGCGGAACTAGGGTGTTCTTC.

The chain combines TRBV6-1 with TRBJ1-3; 7 positions agree with TRBD1. After removal of 7 bases from V and 3 bases from J, the junction contained 12 bases not matched to a gene. The CDR3 length is 16 residues. Germline V gene data show CDR1 as MNHNS and CDR2 as SASEGT. Written as DNA, the CDR3 is TGTGCCAGCAACGATCAGGGAGGGGGCTTTGGAAACACCATATATTTT. Protein sequence: CASNDQGGGFGNTIYF.

The rearrangement uses TRBV20-1 and TRBJ2-4, with TRBD2 as a possible D gene (5 bases). Between the trimmed V and J ends, which lost 5 bases and 0 bases, there was a span of 17 bases. The CDR3 sequence is 16 residues long. Germline CDR1 is DFQATT and CDR2 is SNEGSKA (reference sequence). CDR3 sequence: CSADQTSQLAKNIQYF. The CDR3 DNA follows: TGCAGTGCTGATCAAACTAGTCAACTAGCCAAAAACATTCAGTACTTC.

This clonotype was seen ten or more times. The genes are TRBV10-3 and TRBJ2-7; perhaps TRBD2 as D (6 bases). V was shortened by 0 bases and J by 2 bases, with 11 bases between the two germline ends. This CDR3 region has 15 residues. From germline, CDR1 is ENHRY and CDR2 SYGVKD. The CDR3 region has the DNA TGTGCCATCAGTGAGTCAGATAGCGGAACCTACGAGCAGTACTTC. Translated, it gives CAISESDSGTYEQYF.

This clonotype was found a few times. The chain is built from TRBV27 and TRBJ2-7; 9 bases map to TRBD1. The CDR3 is 15 residues long. Trimming took 6 bases from V and 2 from J; bases not matched to a gene: 8. Looked up from germline, CDR1 is MNHEY and CDR2 is SMNVEV (reference sequence). Here the CDR3 reads CASRLAGQGTYEQYF. CDR3 coding DNA: TGTGCCAGCAGACTCGCGGGACAGGGCACCTACGAGCAGTACTTC.

The rearrangement links TRBV10-3 to TRBJ2-5; D gene uncertain. V was clipped by 4 bases and J by 5 bases, with 8 bases between them. The germline CDR1 and CDR2 sequences are ENHRY and SYGVKD. CDR3 length equals 12 residues. This CDR3 is CAISGVSETQYF. The CDR3 DNA is TGTGCCATCAGTGGGGTGTCCGAGACCCAGTACTTC.

As to this clonotype: A much larger clone differs by one base, so this may be a read error. The rearrangement links TRBV12-3 or TRBV12-4 to TRBJ2-5; 10 bases match TRBD2. Trimming at V came to 7 bases and at J to 11 bases, leaving 16 bases not matched to a gene. CDR3 length: 15 residues. The CDR3 nucleotides read TGTGCCAGCATGCGTGAAGCGGGAGGGAGGGATGAGCAGTACTTC. Translation: CASMREAGGRDEQYF.